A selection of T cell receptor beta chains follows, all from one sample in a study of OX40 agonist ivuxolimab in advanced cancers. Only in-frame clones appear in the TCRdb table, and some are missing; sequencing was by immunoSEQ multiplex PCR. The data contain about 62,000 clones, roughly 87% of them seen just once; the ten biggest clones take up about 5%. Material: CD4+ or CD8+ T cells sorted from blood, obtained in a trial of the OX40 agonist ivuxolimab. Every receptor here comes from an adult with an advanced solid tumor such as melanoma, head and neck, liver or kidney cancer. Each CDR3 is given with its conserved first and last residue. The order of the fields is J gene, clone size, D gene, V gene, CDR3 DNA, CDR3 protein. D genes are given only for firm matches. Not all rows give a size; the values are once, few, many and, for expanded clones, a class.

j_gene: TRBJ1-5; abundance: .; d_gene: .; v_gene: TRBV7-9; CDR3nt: TGTGCCAGCAGCTTGGATAACGGTAATCAGCCCCAGCATTTT; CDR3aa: CASSLDNGNQPQHF
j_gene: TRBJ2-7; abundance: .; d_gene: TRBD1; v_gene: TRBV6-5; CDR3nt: TGTGCCAGCAGTTACGGGACAGGGAATGGCGAGCAGTACTTC; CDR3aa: CASSYGTGNGEQYF
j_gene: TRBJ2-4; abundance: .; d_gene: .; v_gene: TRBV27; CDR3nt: TGTGCCAGCCCGGGGCCGCGAAACATTCAGTACTTC; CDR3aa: CASPGPRNIQYF
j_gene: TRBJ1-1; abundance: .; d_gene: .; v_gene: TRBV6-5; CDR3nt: TGTGCCAGCAGTTACAGGGATGTTTCTTACGAAGCTTTCTTT; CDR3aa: CASSYRDVSYEAFF
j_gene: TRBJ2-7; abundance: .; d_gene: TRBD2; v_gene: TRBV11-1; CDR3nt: TGTGCCAGCAGCTTGGGGGAGGGTCTCCACGAGCAGTACTTC; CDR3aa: CASSLGEGLHEQYF
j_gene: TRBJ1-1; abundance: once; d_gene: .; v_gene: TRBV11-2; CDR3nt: TGTGCCAGCAGCCACGCGTTAATGAACACTGAAGCTTTCTTT; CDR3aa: CASSHALMNTEAFF
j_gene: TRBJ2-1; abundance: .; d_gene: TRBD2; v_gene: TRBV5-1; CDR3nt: TGCGCCAGCAGCTTATATAGCGGGGGGGAACTACTGAGACACAATGAGCAGTTCTTC; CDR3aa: CASSLYSGGELLRHNEQFF
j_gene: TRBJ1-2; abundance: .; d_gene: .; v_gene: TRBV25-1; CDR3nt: TGTGCCAGCAGTGAATCAGGCAGGGCCTTCTATGGCTACACCTTC; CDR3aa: CASSESGRAFYGYTF
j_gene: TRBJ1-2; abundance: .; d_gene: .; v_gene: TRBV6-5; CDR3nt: TGTGCCAGCAGTGCTTCGGCCAGTAACTATGGCTACACCTTC; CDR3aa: CASSASASNYGYTF
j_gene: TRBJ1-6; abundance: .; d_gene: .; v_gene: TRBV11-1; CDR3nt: TGTGCCAGCGGTGGTCGGGAAGTAGAATATAATTCACCCCTCCACTTT; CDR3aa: CASGGREVEYNSPLHF
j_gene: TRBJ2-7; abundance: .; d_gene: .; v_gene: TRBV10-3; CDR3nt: TGTGCCATCAGTGCACCTCCCGGAGGGGACGAGCAGTACTTC; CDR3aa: CAISAPPGGDEQYF